These T cell receptor beta chains were read from a single sample in a study of prognosis after radiotherapy for stage I lung cancer. TCRdb reprocessed the multiplex PCR reads with MiXCR, giving one entry per CDR3 protein. The sample lists about 28,000 distinct CDR3 sequences; around 46% were seen once. The sequences come from PBMCs, collected before or after stereotactic body radiation therapy (not recorded which). Receptor source: a donor over 45 with non-small cell lung cancer. Both conserved end residues are trimmed from each CDR3.

V gene	J gene	CDR3 protein
TRBV7-3	TRBJ1-1	ASSRVSHTEAF
TRBV6-1	TRBJ2-1	ASSMGGAVVNEQF
TRBV19	TRBJ1-5	ASSINFRNQPQH
TRBV11-2	TRBJ1-1	ASSLEGSTEAF
TRBV12-3/TRBV12-4	TRBJ2-2	ASRGTVNTGELF
TRBV7-8	TRBJ2-3	AERAGLTDTQY
TRBV7-2	TRBJ2-6	ASSFRASGANVLT
TRBV2	TRBJ2-7	ATLDGSSYEQY
TRBV30	TRBJ1-4	ASNRGDNEKLF
TRBV6-1	TRBJ1-6	ASIWSPRGNSPPH
TRBV28	TRBJ2-1	ASSSAGGGNYNEHF
TRBV24-1	TRBJ2-2	ATRDRGEELF
TRBV6-9	TRBJ2-5	ASSYVYGGRRETQY
TRBV19	TRBJ2-2	ASSFLTGELF
TRBV7-2	TRBJ2-5	ASSLGLAGGQETQY
TRBV25-1	TRBJ2-2	AISDPSVVTGELF
TRBV6-5	TRBJ2-7	ASSYRRGTPTEEQY
TRBV30	TRBJ2-1	AWRRDRGPYNEQF
TRBV6-2/TRBV6-3	TRBJ2-1	ASSYKSLSGLAGGSYNEQF
TRBV7-9	TRBJ1-6	ASSSGSSFQDSPLH
TRBV12-5	TRBJ2-7	ASGLHGQGGQKQY
TRBV25-1	TRBJ1-4	ASSEPGQGNEKLF
TRBV6-1	TRBJ2-1	ASSESAGERNEQF
TRBV2	TRBJ1-1	ASRNPGVGDTEAF
TRBV5-1	TRBJ1-2	ASSLQGGYGYT
TRBV5-1	TRBJ2-1	ASSLGRERNEQF
TRBV6-2/TRBV6-3	TRBJ2-5	ASRSVQGLRETQY
TRBV7-9	TRBJ2-7	ASTDRGPPYEQY
TRBV20-1	TRBJ2-7	SAATDPYEQY
TRBV7-2	TRBJ2-3	ASRGTSFDTQY
TRBV20-1	TRBJ2-1	SAPRLAGGPNEQF
TRBV12-3/TRBV12-4	TRBJ2-2	ASKEQINTGELF
TRBV20-1	TRBJ1-3	SGTTGGGGNTIY
TRBV2	TRBJ2-7	ASSSGRGIGSYEQY
TRBV27	TRBJ1-4	ASSPRQGCGEKLF